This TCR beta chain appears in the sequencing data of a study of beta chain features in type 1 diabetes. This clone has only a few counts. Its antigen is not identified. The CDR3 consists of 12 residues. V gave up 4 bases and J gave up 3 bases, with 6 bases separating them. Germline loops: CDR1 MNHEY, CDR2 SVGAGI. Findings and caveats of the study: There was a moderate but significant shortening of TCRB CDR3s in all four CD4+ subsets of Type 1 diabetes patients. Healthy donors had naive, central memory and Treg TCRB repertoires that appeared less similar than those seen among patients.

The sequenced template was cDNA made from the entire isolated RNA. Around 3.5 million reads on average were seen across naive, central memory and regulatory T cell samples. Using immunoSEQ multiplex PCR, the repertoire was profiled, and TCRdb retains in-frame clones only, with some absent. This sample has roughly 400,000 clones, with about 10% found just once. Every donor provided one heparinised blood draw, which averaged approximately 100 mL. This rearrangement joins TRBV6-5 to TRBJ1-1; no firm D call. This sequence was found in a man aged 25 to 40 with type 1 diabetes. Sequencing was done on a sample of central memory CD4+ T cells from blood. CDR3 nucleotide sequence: TGTGCCAGCAGTTTAGCTTACACTGAAGCTTTCTTT. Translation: CASSLAYTEAFF.